The T cell receptor (beta chain) under discussion was sequenced for a study of cytomegalovirus exposure and HLA in healthy donors. General study findings and limits: About 87% or about 30% of the time was how often most TCR beta V segments were productive, according to an earlier analysis.

Vbeta (60) and Jbeta (13) primers were used in the PCR. Assay: immunoSEQ multiplex PCR; the TCRdb copy retains only in-frame clones and omits some. The sample has 150,000 to 200,000 clones; around four fifths are singletons. As for this clone: Its antigen is not known.

V lost 3 bases, J lost 9 bases, and 17 bases stayed unmatched. The length of the CDR3 is 17 residues. Germline V gene lookup returns CDR1 KGHSH and CDR2 LQKENI. This sequence originates from a female donor in good health and CMV-seronegative. Sequencing was performed on PBMCs. V gene TRBV18 combines with J gene TRBJ2-1; 7 nucleotides match TRBD2. The CDR3 DNA sequence: TGTGCCAGCTCACCGTCTGTAGGTACTAGCGTTAACAGTGAGCAGTTCTTC. Its translation: CASSPSVGTSVNSEQFF.